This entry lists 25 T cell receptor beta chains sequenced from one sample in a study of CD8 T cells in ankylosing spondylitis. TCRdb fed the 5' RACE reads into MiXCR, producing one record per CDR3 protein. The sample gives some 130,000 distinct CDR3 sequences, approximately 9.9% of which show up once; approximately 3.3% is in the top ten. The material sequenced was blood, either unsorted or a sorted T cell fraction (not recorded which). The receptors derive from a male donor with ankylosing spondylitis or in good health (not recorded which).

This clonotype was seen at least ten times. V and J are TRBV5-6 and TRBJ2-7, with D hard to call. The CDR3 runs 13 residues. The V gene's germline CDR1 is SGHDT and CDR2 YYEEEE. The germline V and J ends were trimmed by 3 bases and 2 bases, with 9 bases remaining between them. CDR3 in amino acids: CASSSTHAYEQYF. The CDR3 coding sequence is TGTGCCAGCAGCTCGACTCACGCCTACGAGCAGTACTTC.

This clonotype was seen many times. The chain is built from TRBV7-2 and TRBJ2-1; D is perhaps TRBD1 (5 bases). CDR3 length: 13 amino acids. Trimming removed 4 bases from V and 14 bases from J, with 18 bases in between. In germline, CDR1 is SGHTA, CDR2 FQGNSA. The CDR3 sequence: CASSSAALRGKFF. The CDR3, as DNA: TGTGCCAGCAGCTCCGCCGCCTTAAGGGGAAAGTTCTTC.

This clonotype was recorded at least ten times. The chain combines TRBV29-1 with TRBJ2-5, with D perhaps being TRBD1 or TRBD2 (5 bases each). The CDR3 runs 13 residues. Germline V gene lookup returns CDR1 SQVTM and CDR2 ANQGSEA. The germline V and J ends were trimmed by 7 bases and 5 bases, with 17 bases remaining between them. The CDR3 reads CSGRDLSRETQYF. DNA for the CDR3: TGCAGCGGACGGGACCTCTCGCGTGAGACCCAGTACTTC.

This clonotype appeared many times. CDR3 coding DNA: TGTGCCATCCGACAGGGGGCTTCCGGGGAGCTGTTTTTT. It yields the protein CAIRQGASGELFF. The rearrangement links TRBV10-3 to TRBJ2-2; 10 bases agree with TRBD1. The CDR3 has 13 amino acids. The V segment lost 8 bases and the J segment 6 bases; nucleotides outside the gene matches: 3. Looked up from germline, CDR1 is ENHRY and CDR2 is SYGVKD.

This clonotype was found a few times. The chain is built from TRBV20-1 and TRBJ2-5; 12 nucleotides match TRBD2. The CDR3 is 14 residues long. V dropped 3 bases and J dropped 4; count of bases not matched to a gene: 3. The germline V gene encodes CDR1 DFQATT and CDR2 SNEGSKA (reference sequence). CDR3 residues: CSASTSGRLETQYF. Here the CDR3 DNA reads TGCAGTGCTAGCACTAGCGGGAGGTTAGAGACCCAGTACTTC.

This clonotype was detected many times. Here the CDR3 reads CASSFAGTNYGYTF. As DNA, the CDR3 is TGCGCCAGCAGCTTCGCGGGAACCAACTATGGCTACACCTTC. The chain links TRBV5-1 to TRBJ1-2, with D uncertain. V was shortened by 2 bases and J by 2 bases, with 10 bases between the two germline ends. The germline V gene encodes CDR1 SGHRS and CDR2 YFSETQ. CDR3 length equals 14 residues. Complete variable domain (other parts from reference TRBV5-1 and TRBJ1-2): KAGVTQTPRYLIKTRGQQVTLSCSPISGHRSVSWYQQTPGQGLQFLFEYFSETQRNKGNFPGRFSGRQFSNSRSEMNVSTLELGDSALYLCASSFAGTNYGYTFGSGTRLTVV.

The CDR3 region has the DNA TGCGCCAGCAGCCTCAAATATCCTAGGGGGGCCAAAAACATTCAGTACTTC. Encoded protein: CASSLKYPRGAKNIQYF. The chain joins TRBV5-1 to TRBJ2-4, with D possibly matching TRBD1 (6 bases). Trimming cost V 4 bases and J 1 base, with 18 bases left between them. The CDR3 extends over 17 amino acids. Germline V gene data show CDR1 as SGHRS and CDR2 as YFSETQ.

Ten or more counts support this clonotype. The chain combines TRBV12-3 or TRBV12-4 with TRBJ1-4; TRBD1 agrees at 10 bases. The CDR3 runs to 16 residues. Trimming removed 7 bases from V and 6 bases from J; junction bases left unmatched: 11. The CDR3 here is CASTNHDRGQDEKLFF. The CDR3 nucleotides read TGTGCCAGCACCAACCACGACAGGGGGCAAGATGAAAAACTGTTTTTT.

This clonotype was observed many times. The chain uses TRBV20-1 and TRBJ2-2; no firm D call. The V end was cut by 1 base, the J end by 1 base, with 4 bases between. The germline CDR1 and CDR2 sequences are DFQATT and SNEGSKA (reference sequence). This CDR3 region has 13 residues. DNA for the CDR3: TGCAGTGCTAGAGTCGTGAACACCGGGGAGCTGTTTTTT. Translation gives CSARVVNTGELFF.

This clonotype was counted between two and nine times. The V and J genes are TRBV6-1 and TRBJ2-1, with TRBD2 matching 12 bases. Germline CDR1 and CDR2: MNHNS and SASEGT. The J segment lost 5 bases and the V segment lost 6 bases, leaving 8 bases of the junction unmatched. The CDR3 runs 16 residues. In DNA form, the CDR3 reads TGTGCCAGCAGAGGGGTCGGGACTAGCGGGCACAATGAGCAGTTCTTC. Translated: CASRGVGTSGHNEQFF.

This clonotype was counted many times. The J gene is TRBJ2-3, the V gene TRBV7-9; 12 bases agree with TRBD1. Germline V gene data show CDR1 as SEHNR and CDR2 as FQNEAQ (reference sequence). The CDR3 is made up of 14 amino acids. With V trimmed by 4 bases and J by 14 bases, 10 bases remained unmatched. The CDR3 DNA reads TGTGCCAGCAGCTCCGGGACAGGGGGCCTCGTGAGGTATTTT. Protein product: CASSSGTGGLVRYF.

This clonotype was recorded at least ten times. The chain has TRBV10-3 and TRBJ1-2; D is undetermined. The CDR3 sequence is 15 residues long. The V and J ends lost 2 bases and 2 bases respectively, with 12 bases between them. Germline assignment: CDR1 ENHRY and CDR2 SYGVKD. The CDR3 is CAISENEGSNYGYTF. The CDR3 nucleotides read TGTGCCATCAGTGAGAATGAGGGTTCGAACTATGGCTACACCTTC.

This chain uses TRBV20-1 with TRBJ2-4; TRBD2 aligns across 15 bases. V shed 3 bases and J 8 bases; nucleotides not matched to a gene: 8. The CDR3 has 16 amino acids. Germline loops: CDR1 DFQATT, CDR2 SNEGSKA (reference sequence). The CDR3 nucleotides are TGCAGTGCTAGGGGACTAGCGGGAGGAGTCGGAGACATTCAGTACTTC. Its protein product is CSARGLAGGVGDIQYF.

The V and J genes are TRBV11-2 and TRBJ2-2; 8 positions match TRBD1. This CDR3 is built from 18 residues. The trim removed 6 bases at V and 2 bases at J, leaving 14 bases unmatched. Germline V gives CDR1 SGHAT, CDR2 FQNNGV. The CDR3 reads CASRDRLQGAGNTGELFF. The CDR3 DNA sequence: TGTGCCAGCAGGGATCGCCTCCAGGGGGCCGGAAACACCGGGGAGCTGTTTTTT.

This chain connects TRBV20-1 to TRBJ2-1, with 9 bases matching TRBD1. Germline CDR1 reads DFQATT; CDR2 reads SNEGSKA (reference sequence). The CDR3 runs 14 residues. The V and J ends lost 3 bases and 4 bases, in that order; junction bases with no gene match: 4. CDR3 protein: CSARGGQGYNEQFF. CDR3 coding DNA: TGCAGTGCTAGGGGCGGACAGGGGTACAATGAGCAGTTCTTC.

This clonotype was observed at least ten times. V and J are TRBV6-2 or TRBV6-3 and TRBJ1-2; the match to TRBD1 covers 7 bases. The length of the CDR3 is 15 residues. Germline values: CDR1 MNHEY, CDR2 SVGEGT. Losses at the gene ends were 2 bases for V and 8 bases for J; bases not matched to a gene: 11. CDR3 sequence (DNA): TGTGCCAGCAGTTACGGAGAAACAGGGGCCGGAGGCTACACCTTC. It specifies CASSYGETGAGGYTF.

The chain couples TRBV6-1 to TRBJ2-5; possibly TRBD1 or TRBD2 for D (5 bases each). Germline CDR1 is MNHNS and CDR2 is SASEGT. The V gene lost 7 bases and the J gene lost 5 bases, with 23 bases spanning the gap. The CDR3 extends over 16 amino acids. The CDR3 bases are TGTGCCAGCAACACCAAACGGGCAGGGAGACGTGAGACCCAGTACTTC. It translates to CASNTKRAGRRETQYF.

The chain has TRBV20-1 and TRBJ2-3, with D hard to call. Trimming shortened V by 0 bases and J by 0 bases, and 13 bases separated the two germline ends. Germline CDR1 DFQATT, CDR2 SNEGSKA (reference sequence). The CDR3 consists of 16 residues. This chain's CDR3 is CSARETLGFSTDTQYF. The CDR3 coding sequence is TGCAGTGCTAGAGAAACGCTAGGATTTAGCACAGATACGCAGTATTTT.

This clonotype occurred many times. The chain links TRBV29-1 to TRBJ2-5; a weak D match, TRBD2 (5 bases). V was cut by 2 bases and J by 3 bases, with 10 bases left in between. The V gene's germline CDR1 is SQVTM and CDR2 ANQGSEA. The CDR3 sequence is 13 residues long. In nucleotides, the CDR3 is TGCAGCGTTGAAAGTGCGGGCAAAGAGACCCAGTACTTC. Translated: CSVESAGKETQYF.

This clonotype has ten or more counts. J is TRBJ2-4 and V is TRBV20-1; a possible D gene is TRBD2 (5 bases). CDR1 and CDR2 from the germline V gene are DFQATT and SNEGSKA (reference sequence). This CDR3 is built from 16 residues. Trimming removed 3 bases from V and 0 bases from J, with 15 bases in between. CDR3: CSASLPGLQAKNIQYF. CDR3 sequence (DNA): TGCAGTGCTAGTCTACCAGGACTGCAAGCCAAAAACATTCAGTACTTC.

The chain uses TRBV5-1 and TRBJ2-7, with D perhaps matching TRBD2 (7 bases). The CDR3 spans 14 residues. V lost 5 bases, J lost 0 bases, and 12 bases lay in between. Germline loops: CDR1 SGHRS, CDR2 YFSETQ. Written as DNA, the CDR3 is TGCGCCAGCAGGGATCGGGGGGCCTCCTACGAGCAGTACTTC. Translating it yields CASRDRGASYEQYF.

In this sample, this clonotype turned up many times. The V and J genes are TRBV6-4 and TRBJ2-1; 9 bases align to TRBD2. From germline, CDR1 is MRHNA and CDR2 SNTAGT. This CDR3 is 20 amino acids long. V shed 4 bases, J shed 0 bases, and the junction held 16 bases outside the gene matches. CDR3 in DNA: TGTGCCAGCAGTGCTCGACCGGGCGGGAGGGCCCTTAGCTCCTACAATGAGCAGTTCTTC. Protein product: CASSARPGGRALSSYNEQFF.

The CDR3 is CASSVAQGIFAGELFF. Here the CDR3 DNA reads TGTGCCAGCAGCGTAGCTCAGGGCATCTTCGCCGGGGAGCTGTTTTTT. The chain employs TRBV9 and TRBJ2-2; D might be TRBD1 (5 bases). V was trimmed by 0 bases and J by 6 bases, leaving 15 bases between them. Germline CDR1 SGDLS, CDR2 YYNGEE. This CDR3 comprises 16 residues.

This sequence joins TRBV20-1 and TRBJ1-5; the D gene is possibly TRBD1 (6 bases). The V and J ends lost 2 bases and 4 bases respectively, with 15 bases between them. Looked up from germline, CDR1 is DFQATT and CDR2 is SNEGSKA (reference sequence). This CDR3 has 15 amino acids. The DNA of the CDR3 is TGCAGTGCTAGACTCTCTCAGGGGATTAATCAGCCCCAGCATTTT. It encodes CSARLSQGINQPQHF.

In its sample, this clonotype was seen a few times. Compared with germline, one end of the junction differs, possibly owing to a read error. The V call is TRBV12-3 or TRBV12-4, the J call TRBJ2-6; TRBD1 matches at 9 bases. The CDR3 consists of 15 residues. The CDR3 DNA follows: TGTGCCAGCGGGACAGGGTCATCTGGGGCCAACGGCCTGACTTTC. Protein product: CASGTGSSGANGLTF.